This T cell receptor beta chain was captured by sequencing in a study of early T cells in non-severe SARS-CoV-2 infection. Study information: Investigators sequenced bulk RNA drawn from unsorted whole blood, and chains remained unpaired.

Attachment of unique molecular identifiers was made to individual cDNA molecules. TCRdb independently ran MiXCR on the 5' RACE reads; one entry per CDR3 protein. The profile covers tens of thousands of distinct CDR3 sequences, with around 5.1% appearing a single time and around 24% taken by the ten largest. Findings and caveats of the study: Matching results from VDJdb favored anti-spike CD8 responses, leaving private and CD4 specificities undetected.

This clonotype has ten or more counts. Its cognate antigen is unknown. Trimming removed 0 bases at V and 6 bases at J, with 14 bases between. Per germline, CDR1 LNHNV and CDR2 YYDKDF (reference sequence). The CDR3 covers 15 residues. Material for sequencing was whole blood. The clonotype was recovered from an adult who was a healthcare worker with PCR-confirmed SARS-CoV-2 infection or an uninfected control (not recorded which). The gene calls are TRBV15 and TRBJ1-2; D is possibly TRBD1 (5 bases). This CDR3 reads CATSRDLGGRDGYTF. The DNA for the CDR3 is TGTGCCACCAGCAGAGATCTGGGGGGTCGTGATGGCTACACCTTC.